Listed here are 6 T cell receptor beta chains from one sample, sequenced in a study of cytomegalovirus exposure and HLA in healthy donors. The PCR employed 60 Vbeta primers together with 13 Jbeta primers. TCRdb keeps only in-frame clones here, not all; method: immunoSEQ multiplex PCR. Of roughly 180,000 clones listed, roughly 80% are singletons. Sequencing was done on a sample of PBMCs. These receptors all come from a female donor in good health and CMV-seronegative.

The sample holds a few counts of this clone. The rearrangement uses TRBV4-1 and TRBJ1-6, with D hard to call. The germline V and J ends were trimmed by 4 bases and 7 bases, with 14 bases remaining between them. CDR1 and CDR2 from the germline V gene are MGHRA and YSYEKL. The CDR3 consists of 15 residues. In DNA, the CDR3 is TGCGCCAGCAGCCTCCACACAGCACAGAATTCACCCCTCCACTTT. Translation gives CASSLHTAQNSPLHF.

For the CDR3, the DNA is TGTGCCAGCAGCTTGAAAAGGGACAGAGGGACTGAAGCTTTCTTT. Protein product: CASSLKRDRGTEAFF. The chain links TRBV11-1 to TRBJ1-1, with 7 bases matching TRBD1. After removal of 3 bases from V and 5 bases from J, the junction contained 9 bases not matched to a gene. Germline V gene lookup returns CDR1 SGHAT and CDR2 FQDESV (reference sequence). The CDR3 sequence is 15 residues long.

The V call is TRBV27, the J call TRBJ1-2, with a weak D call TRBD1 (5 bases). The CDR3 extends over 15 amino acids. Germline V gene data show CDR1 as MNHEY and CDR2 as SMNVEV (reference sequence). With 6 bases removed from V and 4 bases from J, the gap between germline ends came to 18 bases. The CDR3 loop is CASRTSGGIGYGYTF. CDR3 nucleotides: TGTGCCAGCAGGACCTCCGGGGGAATAGGCTATGGCTACACCTTC.

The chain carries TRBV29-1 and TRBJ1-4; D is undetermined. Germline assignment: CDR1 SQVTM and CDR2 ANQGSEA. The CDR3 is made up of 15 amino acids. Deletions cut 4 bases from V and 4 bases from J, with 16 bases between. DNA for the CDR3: TGCAGCGTTGGGACTAAATCGGGCCTTAATGAAAAACTGTTTTTT. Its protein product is CSVGTKSGLNEKLFF.

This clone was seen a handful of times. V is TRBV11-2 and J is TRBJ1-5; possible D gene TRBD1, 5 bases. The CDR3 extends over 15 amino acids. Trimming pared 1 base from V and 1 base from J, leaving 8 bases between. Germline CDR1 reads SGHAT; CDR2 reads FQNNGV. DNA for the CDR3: TGTGCCAGCAGCTTAGGTAGACAGAGCAATCAGCCCCAGCATTTT. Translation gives CASSLGRQSNQPQHF.

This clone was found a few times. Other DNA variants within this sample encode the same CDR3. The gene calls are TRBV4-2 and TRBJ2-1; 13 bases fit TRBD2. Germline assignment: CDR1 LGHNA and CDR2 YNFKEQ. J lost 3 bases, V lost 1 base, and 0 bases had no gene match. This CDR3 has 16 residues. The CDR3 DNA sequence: TGTGCCAGCAGCCAAGGACTAGCGGGAGGCTACAATGAGCAGTTCTTC. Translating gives CASSQGLAGGYNEQFF.